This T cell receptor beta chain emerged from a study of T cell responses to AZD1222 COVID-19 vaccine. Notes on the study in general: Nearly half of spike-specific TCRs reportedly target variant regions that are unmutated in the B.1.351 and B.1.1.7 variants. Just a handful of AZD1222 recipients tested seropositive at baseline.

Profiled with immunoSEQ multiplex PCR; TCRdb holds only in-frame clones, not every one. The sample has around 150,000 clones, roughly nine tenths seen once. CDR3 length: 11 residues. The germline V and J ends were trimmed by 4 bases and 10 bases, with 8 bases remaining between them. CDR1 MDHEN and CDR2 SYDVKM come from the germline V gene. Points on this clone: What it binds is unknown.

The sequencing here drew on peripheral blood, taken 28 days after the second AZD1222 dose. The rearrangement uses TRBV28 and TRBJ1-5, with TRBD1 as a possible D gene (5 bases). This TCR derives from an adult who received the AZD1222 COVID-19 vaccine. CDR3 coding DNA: TGTGCCAGCAGTTCGACAGCTCCCCAGCATTTT. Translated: CASSSTAPQHF.